This entry features one T cell receptor (beta chain) sequence. This sample was taken from a study of radiotherapy plus CTLA-4 blockade in lung cancer. About the study: With 31% of patients having disease control, objective responses were seen in roughly 18%.

CDR3 length: 16 amino acids. CDR1 and CDR2 (germline): SNHLY, FYNNEI. V was clipped by 3 bases and J by 4 bases; unmatched bases: 8. Clones were read by immunoSEQ multiplex PCR, and TCRdb kept only the in-frame ones, dropping some. The sample yields about 97,000 clones, about 70% seen once. The V gene is TRBV2, the J gene TRBJ2-2; 7 bases are a match to TRBD2. Specimen: peripheral blood, collected from a patient treated with radiotherapy plus ipilimumab. This receptor was identified in a human donor with non-small cell lung cancer who had a partial response to radiotherapy plus ipilimumab. Some clones in this sample may be carry-over from other donors' samples. CDR3 protein: CASSDSSGRGTGELFF. The DNA for the CDR3 is TGTGCCAGCAGTGACTCTAGCGGCCGGGGCACCGGGGAGCTGTTTTTT.